This entry lists 15 T cell receptor beta chains sequenced from one sample in a study of cytomegalovirus exposure and HLA in healthy donors. It was with 60 Vbeta and 13 Jbeta primers that the PCR ran. The repertoire was sequenced with immunoSEQ multiplex PCR; TCRdb's copy has only in-frame clones and lacks some. The profile covers 150,000 or so clones, with about 64% appearing a single time and 3% taken by the ten largest. Sequencing was done on a sample of PBMCs. The receptors were sampled from a woman aged 30 to 39 in good health and CMV-seropositive.

This clone appeared a single time. This chain connects TRBV9 to TRBJ1-2, with 7 bases identical to TRBD1. Germline V gives CDR1 SGDLS, CDR2 YYNGEE. The CDR3 runs to 16 residues. With V trimmed by 2 bases and J by 5 bases, 12 bases remained unmatched. The CDR3 sequence is CASSVGPGQTAYGYTF. CDR3 in DNA: TGTGCCAGCAGCGTGGGCCCGGGACAGACGGCTTATGGCTACACCTTC. Supplemented by reference TRBV9 and TRBJ1-2, the full variable domain reads DSGVTQTPKHLITATGQRVTLRCSPRSGDLSVYWYQQSLDQGLQFLIQYYNGEERAKGNILERFSAQQFPDLHSELNLSSLELGDSALYFCASSVGPGQTAYGYTFGSGTRLTVV.

The chain carries TRBV6-5 and TRBJ2-3; TRBD1 matches 8 bases. This CDR3 has 16 residues. Germline V CDR1 and CDR2: MNHEY, SVGAGI. V was pared by 3 bases and J by 0 bases, with 5 bases of the junction left unmatched. CDR3 sequence reads: CASSYGTGISTDTQYF. The CDR3 DNA reads as TGTGCCAGCAGTTATGGGACAGGTATCAGCACAGATACGCAGTATTTT.

This sequence joins TRBV6-1 and TRBJ1-6; D gene unclear. The ends were cut back, 6 bases at V and 9 bases at J, with 18 bases in the middle. Germline V gene lookup returns CDR1 MNHNS and CDR2 SASEGT. This CDR3 region has 15 residues. In DNA, the CDR3 is TGTGCCAGCAGCCTCGGTGGGCCATTCCGTTCACCCCTCCACTTT. Amino acid sequence: CASSLGGPFRSPLHF.

This clone has just a few counts. The chain carries TRBV6-4 and TRBJ2-1; possible D gene TRBD2, 6 bases. Germline CDR1 and CDR2: MRHNA and SNTAGT. V was clipped by 4 bases and J by 0 bases, with 10 bases between them. The CDR3 is made up of 15 amino acids. CDR3 sequence (DNA): TGTGCCAGCAGTGTGTTCGGGAGCTCCTACAATGAGCAGTTCTTC. This translates into CASSVFGSSYNEQFF.

This clone was seen more than once but under ten times. This chain connects TRBV6-5 to TRBJ2-7; 8 nucleotides agree with TRBD1. Germline V gives CDR1 MNHEY, CDR2 SVGAGI. The CDR3 length is 16 residues. After removal of 2 bases from V and 0 bases from J, the junction contained 6 bases not matched to a gene. Written as DNA, the CDR3 is TGTGCCAGCAGTTACCACCGACAGGGGTCCTCCTACGAGCAGTACTTC. Its translation: CASSYHRQGSSYEQYF.

The chain is built from TRBV18 and TRBJ2-7, with 13 nucleotides matching TRBD2. Germline V gives CDR1 KGHSH, CDR2 LQKENI. The CDR3 is 15 residues long. V was clipped by 4 bases and J by 3 bases; unmatched bases: 3. The CDR3 loop is CASSRGTSGNYEQYF. The CDR3 bases are TGTGCCAGCTCACGAGGGACTAGCGGGAACTACGAGCAGTACTTC.

A remark on this clone: Possible read error: a much larger clone is one base away. The chain has TRBV2 and TRBJ1-1, with no clear D. The CDR3 totals 13 residues. Germline lookup yields CDR1 SNHLY and CDR2 FYNNEI. The V end was cut by 4 bases, the J end by 0 bases, with 6 bases between. CDR3 loop: CASSAEMNTEAFF. For the CDR3, the DNA is TGTGCCAGCAGTGCGGAGATGAACACTGAAGCTTTCTTT. Complete variable domain (other parts from reference TRBV2 and TRBJ1-1): EPEVTQTPSHQVTQMGQEVILRCVPISNHLYFYWYRQILGQKVEFLVSFYNNEISEKSEIFDDQFSVERPDGSNFTLKIRSTKLEDSAMYFCASSAEMNTEAFFGQGTRLTVV.

The chain has TRBV15 and TRBJ1-6; weak D call: TRBD1 (5 bases). The germline V and J ends were trimmed by 2 bases and 9 bases, with 20 bases remaining between them. Per the germline V gene, CDR1 is LNHNV and CDR2 is YYDKDF (reference sequence). The CDR3 runs 17 residues. Written as DNA, the CDR3 is TGTGCCACCAGCAGACCACATTCGGGGGGAGGTGGTTCACCCCTCCACTTT. This encodes CATSRPHSGGGGSPLHF.

The J gene is TRBJ1-2, the V gene TRBV11-2; possibly TRBD1 for D (5 bases). There are 13 residues in the CDR3. Trimming left V 5 bases short and J 8 bases short, with 15 bases between. Germline CDR1 and CDR2: SGHAT and FQNNGV. CDR3 in DNA: TGTGCCAGCAGCCCGGACATTTTGCGGGGCTACACCTTC. This sequence encodes CASSPDILRGYTF.

The chain employs TRBV25-1 and TRBJ1-1, with D uncertain. The CDR3 has 14 residues. Per germline, CDR1 MGHDK and CDR2 SYGVNS. Trimming shortened V by 1 base and J by 7 bases, and 13 bases separated the two germline ends. The CDR3 nucleotides read TGTGCCAGCAGTGAATTGGAGCCCTCAATTGAAGCTTTCTTT. This gives the protein CASSELEPSIEAFF.

There are a few counts of this clone. The chain uses TRBV29-1 and TRBJ1-1, with a weak D call TRBD1 (5 bases). Germline V lookup: CDR1 SQVTM, CDR2 ANQGSEA. Trimming pared 4 bases from V and 2 bases from J, leaving 11 bases between. This CDR3 spans 13 amino acids. CDR3 bases: TGCAGCGTTGGAGTGACAGCTAACACTGAAGCTTTCTTT. This codes for CSVGVTANTEAFF.

V usage is TRBV28 and J usage is TRBJ1-6; 12 nucleotides match TRBD1. Germline CDR1 and CDR2: MDHEN and SYDVKM. V trimming: 5 bases; J trimming: 10 bases; junction bases outside the gene matches: 3. CDR3 length equals 14 residues. The CDR3 reads CASSPGTGGSPLHF. Written as DNA, the CDR3 is TGTGCCAGCAGTCCCGGGACAGGGGGCTCACCCCTCCACTTT. The variable domain in full, completed from reference TRBV28 and TRBJ1-6, reads DVKVTQSSRYLVKRTGEKVFLECVQDMDHENMFWYRQDPGLGLRLIYFSYDVKMKEKGDIPEGYSVSREKKERFSLILESASTNQTSMYLCASSPGTGGSPLHFGNGTRLTVT.

The J gene is TRBJ2-2, the V gene TRBV2; TRBD1 aligns across 7 bases. The CDR3 totals 16 residues. J was trimmed by 0 bases and V by 8 bases; bases with no gene match: 9. Germline lookup yields CDR1 SNHLY and CDR2 FYNNEI. CDR3 sequence reads: CASGPRDRPNTGELFF. The CDR3, as DNA: TGTGCCAGCGGGCCAAGGGACAGACCGAACACCGGGGAGCTGTTTTTT.

V and J are TRBV15 and TRBJ2-7; D gene uncertain. The CDR3 runs 13 residues. V lost 0 bases, J lost 5 bases, and 8 bases lay in between. Germline values: CDR1 LNHNV, CDR2 YYDKDF (reference sequence). Here the CDR3 DNA reads TGTGCCACCAGCAGAGACAGTTTCCACGAGCAGTACTTC. Encoded protein: CATSRDSFHEQYF.

This clone was counted only a few times. This chain links TRBV10-3 with TRBJ2-1; tentative D call: TRBD1 (6 bases). The CDR3 length is 15 residues. The germline gives CDR1 ENHRY, CDR2 SYGVKD. V dropped 3 bases and J dropped 2 bases, with 11 bases sitting between them. The CDR3 DNA reads TGTGCCATCAGTGACGTCAGGGGTGCCTACAATGAGCAGTTCTTC. It is translated as CAISDVRGAYNEQFF.